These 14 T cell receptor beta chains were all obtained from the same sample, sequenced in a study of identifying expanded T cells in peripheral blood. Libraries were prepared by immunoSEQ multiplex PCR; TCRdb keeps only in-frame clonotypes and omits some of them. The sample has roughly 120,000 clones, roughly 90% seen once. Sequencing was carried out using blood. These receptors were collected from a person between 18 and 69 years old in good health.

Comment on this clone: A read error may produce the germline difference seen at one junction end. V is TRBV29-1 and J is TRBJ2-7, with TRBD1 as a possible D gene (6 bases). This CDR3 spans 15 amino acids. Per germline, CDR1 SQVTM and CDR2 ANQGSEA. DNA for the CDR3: TGCAGCGTTAAAGACGGACAGCTTGTATCCTACGAGCAGTACTTC. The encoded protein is CSVKDGQLVSYEQYF.

The CDR3 DNA reads TGTGCCAGCGCCGCCCTCCGGGACAGTGAAGCTTTCTTT. This sequence encodes CASAALRDSEAFF. The J gene is TRBJ1-1, the V gene TRBV2, with TRBD1 identical over 7 bases. The CDR3 extends over 13 amino acids. Germline CDR1 and CDR2: SNHLY and FYNNEI. V lost 8 bases and J lost 7; bases outside the gene matches: 10.

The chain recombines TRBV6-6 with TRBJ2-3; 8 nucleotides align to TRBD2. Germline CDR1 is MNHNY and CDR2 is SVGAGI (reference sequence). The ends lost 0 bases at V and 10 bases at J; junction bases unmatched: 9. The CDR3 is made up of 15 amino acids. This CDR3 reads CASSYSSSGGGSQYF. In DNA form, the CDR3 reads TGTGCCAGCAGTTACTCTTCCAGCGGGGGAGGTTCGCAGTATTTT.

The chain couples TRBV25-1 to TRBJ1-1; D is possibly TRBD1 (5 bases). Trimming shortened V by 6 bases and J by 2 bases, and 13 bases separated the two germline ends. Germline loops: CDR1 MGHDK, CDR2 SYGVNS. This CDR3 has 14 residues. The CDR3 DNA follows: TGTGCCAGCAGCAGAGACAGTATTAACACTGAAGCTTTCTTT. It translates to CASSRDSINTEAFF.

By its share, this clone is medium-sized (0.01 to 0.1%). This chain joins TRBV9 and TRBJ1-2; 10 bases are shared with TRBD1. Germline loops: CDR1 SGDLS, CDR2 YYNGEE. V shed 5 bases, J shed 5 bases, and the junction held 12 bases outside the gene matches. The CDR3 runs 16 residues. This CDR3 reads CASSGPRDRGWYGYTF. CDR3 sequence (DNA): TGTGCCAGCAGTGGGCCCCGGGACAGGGGTTGGTATGGCTACACCTTC.

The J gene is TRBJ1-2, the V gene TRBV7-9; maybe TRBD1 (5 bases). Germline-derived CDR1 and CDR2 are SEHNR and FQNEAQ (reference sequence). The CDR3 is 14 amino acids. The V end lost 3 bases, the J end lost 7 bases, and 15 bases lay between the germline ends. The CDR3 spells CASSFGQGSSGYTF. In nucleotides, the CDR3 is TGTGCCAGCAGCTTTGGTCAGGGATCTTCTGGCTACACCTTC. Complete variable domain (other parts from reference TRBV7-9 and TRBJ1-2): DTGVSQNPRHKITKRGQNVTFRCDPISEHNRLYWYRQTLGQGPEFLTYFQNEAQLEKSRLLSDRFSAERPKGSFSTLEIQRTEQGDSAMYLCASSFGQGSSGYTFGSGTRLTVV.

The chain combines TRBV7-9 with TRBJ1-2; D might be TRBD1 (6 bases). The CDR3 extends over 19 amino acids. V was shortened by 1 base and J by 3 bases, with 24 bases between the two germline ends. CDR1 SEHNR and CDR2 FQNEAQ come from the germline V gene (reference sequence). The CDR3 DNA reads TGTGCCAGCAGCTTAGGTCGGGCGGGGGCGGTGGACCTAGACTATGGCTACACCTTC. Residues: CASSLGRAGAVDLDYGYTF.

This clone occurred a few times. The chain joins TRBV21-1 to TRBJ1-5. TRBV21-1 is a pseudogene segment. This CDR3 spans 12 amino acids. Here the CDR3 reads CASHGRNQPQHF. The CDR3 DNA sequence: TGTGCCAGCCACGGACGGAATCAGCCCCAGCATTTT.

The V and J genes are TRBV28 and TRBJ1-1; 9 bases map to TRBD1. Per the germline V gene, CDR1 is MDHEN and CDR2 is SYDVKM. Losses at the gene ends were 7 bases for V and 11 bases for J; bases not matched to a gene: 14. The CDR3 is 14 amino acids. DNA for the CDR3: TGTGCCAGCAACTCAGAGGTCCTGACAGGGGGTGCTTTCTTT. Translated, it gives CASNSEVLTGGAFF.

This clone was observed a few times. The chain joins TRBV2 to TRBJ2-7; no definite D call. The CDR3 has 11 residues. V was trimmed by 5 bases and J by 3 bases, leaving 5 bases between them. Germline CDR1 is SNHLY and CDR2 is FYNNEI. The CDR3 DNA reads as TGTGCCAGCAGTAGTGTCTACGAGCAGTACTTC. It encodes CASSSVYEQYF.

In DNA, the CDR3 is TGTGCCATCAGTGAGTCTAGACAGGCGACGGAGACCCAGTACTTC. Protein: CAISESRQATETQYF. This chain uses TRBV10-3 with TRBJ2-5, with D tentatively TRBD1 (6 bases). This CDR3 has 15 residues. Trimming removed 0 bases at V and 5 bases at J, with 13 bases between. Germline assignment: CDR1 ENHRY and CDR2 SYGVKD.

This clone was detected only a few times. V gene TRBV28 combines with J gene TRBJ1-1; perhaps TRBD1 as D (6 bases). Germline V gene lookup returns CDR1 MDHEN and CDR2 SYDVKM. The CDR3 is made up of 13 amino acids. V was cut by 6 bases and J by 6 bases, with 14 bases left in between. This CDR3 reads CASSHRGGPEAFF. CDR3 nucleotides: TGTGCCAGCAGCCATAGGGGGGGACCTGAAGCTTTCTTT.

The CDR3: CASSPLSTATNEKLFF. The CDR3 DNA follows: TGTGCCAGCTCACCACTGTCGACAGCAACTAATGAAAAACTGTTTTTT. This chain links TRBV18 with TRBJ1-4; D perhaps matches TRBD1 (5 bases). Germline CDR1 and CDR2: KGHSH and LQKENI. Between the trimmed V and J ends, which lost 1 base and 0 bases, there was a span of 9 bases. This CDR3 comprises 16 residues.

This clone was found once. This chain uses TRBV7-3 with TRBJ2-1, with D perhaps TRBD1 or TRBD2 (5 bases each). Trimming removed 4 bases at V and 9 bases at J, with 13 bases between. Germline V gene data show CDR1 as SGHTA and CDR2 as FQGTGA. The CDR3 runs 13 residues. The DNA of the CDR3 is TGTGCCAGCAGCTCGGGATGGGGCGGTGAGCAGTTCTTC. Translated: CASSSGWGGEQFF.